This T cell receptor beta chain emerged from a study of T cell changes during pregnancy in multiple sclerosis. Produced via immunoSEQ multiplex PCR; TCRdb's table is partial and in-frame only. Seen here are roughly 60,000 clones, 91% observed once, and the top ten hold around 0.85%. Germline V gives CDR1 MNHEY, CDR2 SMNVEV (reference sequence). The CDR3 contains 21 residues. The trim removed 0 bases at V and 4 bases at J, leaving 12 bases unmatched. The chain combines TRBV27 with TRBJ2-1; 16 bases align to TRBD2. This sequence was found in a female donor with multiple sclerosis, enrolled in a pregnancy study. This specimen was peripheral blood, taken before pregnancy. CDR3 in DNA: TGTGCCAGCAGTTTATCCTACTACCGGGGACTAGCGGGGGGGCGTTACAATGAGCAGTTCTTC. Translated, it gives CASSLSYYRGLAGGRYNEQFF.